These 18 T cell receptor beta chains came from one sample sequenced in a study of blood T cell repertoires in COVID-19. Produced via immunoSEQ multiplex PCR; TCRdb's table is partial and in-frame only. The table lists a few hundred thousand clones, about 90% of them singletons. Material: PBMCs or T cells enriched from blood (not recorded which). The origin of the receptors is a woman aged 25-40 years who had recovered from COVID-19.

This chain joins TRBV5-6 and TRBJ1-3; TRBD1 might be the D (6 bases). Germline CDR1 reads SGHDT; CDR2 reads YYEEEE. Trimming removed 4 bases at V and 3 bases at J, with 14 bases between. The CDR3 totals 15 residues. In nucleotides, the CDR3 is TGTGCCAGCAGCCGATCCCTAGGGGGTGGAAACACCATATATTTT. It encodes CASSRSLGGGNTIYF.

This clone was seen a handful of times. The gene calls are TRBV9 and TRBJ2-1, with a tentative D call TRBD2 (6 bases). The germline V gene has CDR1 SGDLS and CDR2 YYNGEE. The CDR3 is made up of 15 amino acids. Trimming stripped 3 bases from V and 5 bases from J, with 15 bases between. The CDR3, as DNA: TGTGCCAGCAGCGCCGCCGGGACTCAAAACAATGAGCAGTTCTTC. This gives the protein CASSAAGTQNNEQFF.

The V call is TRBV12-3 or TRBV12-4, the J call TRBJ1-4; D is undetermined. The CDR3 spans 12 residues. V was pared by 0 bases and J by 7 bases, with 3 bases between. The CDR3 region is CASSLAVEKLFF. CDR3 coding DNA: TGTGCCAGCAGTTTAGCCGTTGAAAAACTGTTTTTT.

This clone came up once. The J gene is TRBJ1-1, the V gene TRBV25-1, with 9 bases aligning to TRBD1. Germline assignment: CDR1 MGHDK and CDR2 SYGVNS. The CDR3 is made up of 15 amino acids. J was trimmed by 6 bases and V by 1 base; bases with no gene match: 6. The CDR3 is CASSESTGGRSEAFF. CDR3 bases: TGTGCCAGCAGTGAATCTACAGGGGGCAGGTCTGAAGCTTTCTTT.

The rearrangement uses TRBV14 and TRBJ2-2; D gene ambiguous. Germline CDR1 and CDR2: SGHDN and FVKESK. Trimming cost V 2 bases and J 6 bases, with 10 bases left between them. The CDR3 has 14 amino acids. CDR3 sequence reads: CASSQKYYSGELFF. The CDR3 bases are TGTGCCAGCAGCCAAAAATACTATTCCGGGGAGCTGTTTTTT.

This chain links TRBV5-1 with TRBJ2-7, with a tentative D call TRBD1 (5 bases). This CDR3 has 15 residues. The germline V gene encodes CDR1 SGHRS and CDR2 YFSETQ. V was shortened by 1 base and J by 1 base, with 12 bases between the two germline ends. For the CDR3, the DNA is TGCGCCAGCAGCTTGCACGCCCAGGGATCCTACGAGCAGTACTTC. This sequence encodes CASSLHAQGSYEQYF.

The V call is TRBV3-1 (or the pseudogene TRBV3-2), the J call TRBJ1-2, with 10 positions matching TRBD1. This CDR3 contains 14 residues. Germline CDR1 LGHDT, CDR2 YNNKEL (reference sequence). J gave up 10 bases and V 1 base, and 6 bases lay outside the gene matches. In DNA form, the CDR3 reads TGTGCCAGCAGCCAAGCCGGGACAGGGGAAATCTACACCTTC. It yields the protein CASSQAGTGEIYTF.

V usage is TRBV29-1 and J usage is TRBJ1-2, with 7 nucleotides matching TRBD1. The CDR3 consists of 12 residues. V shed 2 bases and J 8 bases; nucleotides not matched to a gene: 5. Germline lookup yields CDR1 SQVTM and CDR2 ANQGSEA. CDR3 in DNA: TGCAGCGTTGAAAATCGAGGGGGCGGCTACACCTTC. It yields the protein CSVENRGGGYTF.

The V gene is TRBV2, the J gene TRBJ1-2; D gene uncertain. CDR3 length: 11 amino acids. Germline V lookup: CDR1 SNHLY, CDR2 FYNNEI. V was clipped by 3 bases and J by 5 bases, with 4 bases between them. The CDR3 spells CASSEEYGYTF. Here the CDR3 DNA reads TGTGCCAGCAGTGAGGAGTATGGCTACACCTTC.

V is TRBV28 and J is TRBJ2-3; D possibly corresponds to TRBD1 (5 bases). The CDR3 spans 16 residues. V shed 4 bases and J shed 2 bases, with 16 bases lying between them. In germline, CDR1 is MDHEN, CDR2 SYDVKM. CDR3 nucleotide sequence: TGTGCCAGCAGTTCAAGACAGATAACGTACACAGATACGCAGTATTTT. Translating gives CASSSRQITYTDTQYF. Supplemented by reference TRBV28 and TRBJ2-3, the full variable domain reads DVKVTQSSRYLVKRTGEKVFLECVQDMDHENMFWYRQDPGLGLRLIYFSYDVKMKEKGDIPEGYSVSREKKERFSLILESASTNQTSMYLCASSSRQITYTDTQYFGPGTRLTVL.

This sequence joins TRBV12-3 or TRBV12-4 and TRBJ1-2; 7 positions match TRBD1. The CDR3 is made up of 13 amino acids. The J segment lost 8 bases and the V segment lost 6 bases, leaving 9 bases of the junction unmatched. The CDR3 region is CASRADRVDGYTF. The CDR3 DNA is TGTGCCAGCAGAGCCGACAGGGTAGACGGCTACACCTTC.

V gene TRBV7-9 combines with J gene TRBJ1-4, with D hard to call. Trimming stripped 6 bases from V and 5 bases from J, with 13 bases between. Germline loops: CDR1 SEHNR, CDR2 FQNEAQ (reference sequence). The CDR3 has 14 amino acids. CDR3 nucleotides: TGTGCCAGCAGGTCGGCGGAACGGAATGAAAAACTGTTTTTT. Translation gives CASRSAERNEKLFF.

CDR3 in DNA: TGTGCCTGGAGTTCCACCGGACAGAAATCATTATCTGGAAACACCATATATTTT. Its protein is CAWSSTGQKSLSGNTIYF. The chain combines TRBV30 with TRBJ1-3; TRBD1 is a possible D gene (6 bases). V lost 2 bases to trimming and J lost 1 base, with 21 bases between them. Germline V gene sequence: CDR1 GTSNPN, CDR2 SVGIG (reference sequence). The CDR3 runs to 18 residues. Complete variable domain (other parts from reference TRBV30 and TRBJ1-3): SQTIHQWPATLVQPVGSPLSLECTVEGTSNPNLYWYRQAAGRGLQLLFYSVGIGQISSEVPQNLSASRPQDRQFILSSKKLLLSDSGFYLCAWSSTGQKSLSGNTIYFGEGSWLTVV.

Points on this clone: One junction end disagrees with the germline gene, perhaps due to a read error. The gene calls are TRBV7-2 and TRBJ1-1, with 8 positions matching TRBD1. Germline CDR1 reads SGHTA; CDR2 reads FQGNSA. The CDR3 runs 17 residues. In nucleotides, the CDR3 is TGTGCCAGCCGCTTAACCGCACCCAGGGGGCTTGGTACTGAAGCTTTCTTT. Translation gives CASRLTAPRGLGTEAFF.

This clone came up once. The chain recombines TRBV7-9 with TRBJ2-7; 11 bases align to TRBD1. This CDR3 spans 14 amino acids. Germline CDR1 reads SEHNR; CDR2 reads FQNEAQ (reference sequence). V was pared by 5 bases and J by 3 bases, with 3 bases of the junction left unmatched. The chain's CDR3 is CASSIGTGGYEQYF. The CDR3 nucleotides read TGTGCCAGCAGCATCGGGACAGGGGGCTACGAGCAGTACTTC. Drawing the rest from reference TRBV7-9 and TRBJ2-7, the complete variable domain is DTGVSQNPRHKITKRGQNVTFRCDPISEHNRLYWYRQTLGQGPEFLTYFQNEAQLEKSRLLSDRFSAERPKGSFSTLEIQRTEQGDSAMYLCASSIGTGGYEQYFGPGTRLTVT.

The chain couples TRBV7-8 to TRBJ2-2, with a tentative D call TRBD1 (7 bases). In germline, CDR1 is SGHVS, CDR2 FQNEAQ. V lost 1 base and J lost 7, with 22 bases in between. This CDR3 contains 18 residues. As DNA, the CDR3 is TGTGCCAGCAGCTTAGGGATCGGGGGAACAGGGGCCCTCGGGGAGCTGTTTTTT. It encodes CASSLGIGGTGALGELFF.

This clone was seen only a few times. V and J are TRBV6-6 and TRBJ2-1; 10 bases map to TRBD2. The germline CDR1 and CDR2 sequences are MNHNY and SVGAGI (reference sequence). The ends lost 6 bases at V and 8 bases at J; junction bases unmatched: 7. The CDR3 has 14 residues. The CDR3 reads CASRSGGAWDEQFF. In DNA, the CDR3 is TGTGCCAGCAGGAGCGGGGGGGCCTGGGATGAGCAGTTCTTC.

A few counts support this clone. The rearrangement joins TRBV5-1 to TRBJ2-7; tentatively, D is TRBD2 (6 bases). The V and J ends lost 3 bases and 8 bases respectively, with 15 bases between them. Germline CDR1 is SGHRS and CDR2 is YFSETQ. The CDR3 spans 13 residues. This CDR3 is CASSWDSPTKQYF. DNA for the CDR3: TGCGCCAGCAGCTGGGACTCACCTACGAAGCAGTACTTC.